This record covers a single T cell receptor (beta chain). It lacks a known antigen. Per-base qualities were not stored, and no clone one base away is much larger. The immunoSEQ Assay, a bias-controlled multiplex PCR, was used to amplify TCRbeta CDR3 regions from genomic DNA. Turning to the authors' computational methods: The number of nucleated cells in each sample was estimated from the amplification of reference gene primers within the assay. To quantify the absolute abundance of each unique TCRbeta CDR3 rearrangement, sequence reads were collapsed and filtered. For each sample, productive Simpson clonality was calculated by taking the square root of Simpson's diversity index across productive rearrangements. As stored in TCRdb, this immuneACCESS dataset retains in-frame rearrangements with V and J assigned. A fraction of the clones does not appear; measured against another copy, unresolved V genes explain less than half of the discrepancy, and the remainder lacks a known reason. V, J and clone size are taken as reported in that table, and D and trimming were inferred from the DNA itself. The sample table records a few hundred thousand clones; over 75% of these occur just once. The ten largest clones take up about 2.4% of the sample.

This sample stems from a study of blood T cell repertoires in COVID-19 (dated by TCRdb to 2019 to 2021). With regard to the full study: Samples from collaborators originated in the United States, Italy and Spain and spanned both the acute and convalescent phases of COVID-19. Where available, HLA class I and class II types were taken from metadata supplied by the sample provider and were not determined by assay-based typing. Samples came from the ongoing ImmuneRACE study (first 160 participants) plus 1,254 subjects from 6 global collaborators. A de-identified subject ID, COVID-19 status, age in years and sex were almost always included in the sample metadata. The repertoires were made available in a free public database intended to serve as a resource for research on the immune response to SARS-CoV-2. The prospective study material was composed of cDNA or gDNA derived from T cells, B-cell-depleted T cells, or PBMCs. The dataset comprised deeply sampled blood TCRbeta repertoires from subjects exposed to, actively infected with, or recovered from COVID-19. Results and caveats for the whole study, not just this receptor: The quantity of clinical and demographic metadata differed by source and by participant and was supplied without curation.

One collaborating source in Seattle enrolled patients while the patients were actively infected and followed the patients over time throughout the course of disease. The collaborating institutions used their own protocols to collect whole blood in K2EDTA tubes. For TCRbeta analysis, collaborators shipped samples as frozen whole blood, isolated PBMCs, or DNA extracted from either of those sample types. V is pruned by 0 bases and J by 5 bases, leaving 14 bases of the junction without a gene match. The CDR3 goes from the cysteine to the phenylalanine over 19 residues. Only CDR3 DNA is held: 57 bases, read in frame from base 1. The germline V gene provides CDR1 MGHRA and CDR2 YSYEKL.

This chain joins TRBV4-1 to TRBJ2-1; 9 middle bases align to TRBD2. The sequence derives from a woman aged 65 to 85 with COVID-19, enrolled during active disease. The sequenced sample was peripheral blood. CDR3 reads: CASSQERGLVGGGDNEQFF. The bases read TGCGCCAGCAGCCAAGAAAGGGGACTAGTGGGCGGGGGGGACAATGAGCAGTTCTTC.